A single T cell receptor beta chain is shown here with its context. The sample originates from a study of blood T cell repertoires in COVID-19. In the study overall: The samples span acute and convalescent COVID-19 from the United States, Italy and Spain. T cells, B-cell-depleted T cells, or PBMCs supplied cDNA or gDNA.

V lost 5 bases, J lost 0 bases, and 9 bases stayed unmatched. Germline CDR1 and CDR2: MNHEY and SVGEGT. The CDR3 runs to 17 residues. The protocol was immunoSEQ multiplex PCR, while the TCRdb copy is restricted to in-frame clones and leaves out a portion. The sample carries 23,000 or so clones, approximately 84% recorded once. The rearrangement uses TRBV6-2 or TRBV6-3 and TRBJ1-3; 8 bases align to TRBD1. The sample taken for sequencing was peripheral blood. This receptor was identified in a man between 40 and 49 years old with acute or convalescent COVID-19. CDR3 loop: CASSPGTGYGSGNTIYF. The CDR3, as DNA: TGTGCCAGCAGTCCCGGGACAGGTTATGGCTCTGGAAACACCATATATTTT.